This T cell receptor beta chain appears in the sequencing data of a study of OX40 agonist ivuxolimab in advanced cancers. Whole-study context: At approximately 83% male, the cohort had a mean age of about 55 years, ranging from roughly 20 to 90. Study-level points and caveats: The study found that CD8+ T cells averaged more expanded clones than CD4+.

Trimming took 2 bases from V and 5 from J, leaving 16 bases between them. Germline V lookup: CDR1 MNHEY, CDR2 SVGAGI. This CDR3 has 16 residues. In regard to this clone: The antigen remains unidentified.

The protocol was immunoSEQ multiplex PCR, while the TCRdb copy is restricted to in-frame clones and leaves out a portion. The sample has approximately 69,000 clones, roughly 88% seen once. This sample comprised CD4+ or CD8+ T cells sorted from blood, obtained in a trial of the OX40 agonist ivuxolimab. The sequence came from an adult with an advanced solid tumor such as melanoma, head and neck, liver or kidney cancer. The V and J genes are TRBV6-5 and TRBJ2-4, with D tentatively TRBD1 (6 bases). In DNA, the CDR3 is TGTGCCAGCAGTTACAGTCTACAGGGATCCCAAAACATTCAGTACTTC. It is translated as CASSYSLQGSQNIQYF.